The following is a T cell receptor (beta chain) sequence with its context. In this sample, this clone turned up a few times. Its antigen is currently not known. The input lacks base qualities; no much larger clone sits a single base away. This entry is derived from a study of blood T cell repertoires in COVID-19 (TCRdb year 2020). In terms of the full investigation: Samples from collaborators originated in the United States, Italy and Spain and spanned both the acute and convalescent phases of COVID-19. The material from the prospective study consisted of cDNA or gDNA derived from T cells, B-cell-depleted T cells, or PBMCs. The dataset comprised deeply sampled blood TCRbeta repertoires from subjects exposed to, actively infected with, or recovered from COVID-19. The repertoires were released in a freely available public database meant as a resource for research on the immune response to SARS-CoV-2. The samples were drawn from the first 160 participants of the ongoing ImmuneRACE study and from more than 1,000 subjects provided by 6 global collaborators. A de-identified subject ID, COVID-19 status, age in years and sex were almost always included in the sample metadata. Where available, HLA class I and class II types were obtained from metadata supplied by the sample provider rather than from assay-based typing.

Findings and caveats that apply to the study as a whole: The amount of clinical and demographic metadata varied by source and participant and was provided uncurated.

From a lookup of the germline V gene, CDR1 and CDR2 are MGHRA and YSYEKL. From its cysteine to its phenylalanine, the CDR3 spans 17 amino acids. Only the CDR3 DNA stays, 51 bases, in frame from base 1. V lost 4 bases and J lost 0 bases; the stretch between them is 13 bases long. TCRbeta CDR3 regions were amplified from genomic DNA using the immunoSEQ Assay, a bias-controlled multiplex PCR. The authors' pipeline ran thus. The number of nucleated cells in each sample was estimated from the amplification of reference gene primers within the assay. To quantify the absolute abundance of each unique TCRbeta CDR3 rearrangement, sequence reads were collapsed and filtered. For each sample, productive Simpson clonality was calculated as the square root of Simpson's diversity index across productive rearrangements. Not all clones reach the TCRdb copy of this immuneACCESS table, which keeps in-frame sequences only. Checked studies attribute under half of the gap to unresolved V genes and leave the rest unexplained. V and J calls and clone size come straight from that table; D and trimming were deduced from the DNA. This sample has 150,000 to 170,000 clones in its table, and around 84% of those were observed once. The top ten hold roughly 8% of the sample.

One collaborating source in Seattle enrolled patients during active infection and followed them longitudinally through the course of disease. Collaborating institutions collected whole blood in K2EDTA tubes following their own protocols. For TCRbeta analysis, collaborator samples were shipped as frozen whole blood, as isolated PBMCs, or as DNA extracted from either sample type. The TCR sequence derives from a woman aged 60-75 years with COVID-19, enrolled during active disease. The sample comprised peripheral blood. The sequence links TRBV4-1 to TRBJ1-6; TRBD1 might be the D gene, on 5 matching bases. CDR3 protein: CASSLEGRSSYNSPLHF. The nucleotide sequence is TGCGCCAGCAGCCTAGAGGGGAGGAGCTCCTATAATTCACCCCTCCACTTT.